The rows below give T cell receptor beta chains drawn from one sample of a study of blood T cell repertoires in COVID-19. Here immunoSEQ multiplex PCR was the method, and the copy in TCRdb shows in-frame clones only, minus some. The sample lists 280,000 or so clones; around 90% were seen once. Sequenced material: peripheral blood. The receptors were gathered from a man between 18 and 29 years old with active or convalescent COVID-19. CDR3s include the opening cysteine and the closing phenylalanine or tryptophan. The listing skips clone size in some rows; elsewhere it reads once, few, many or a size class.

CASSQLTVTGELFF	TRBJ2-2	TRBV14	NA
CASSEPGSGGSYNEQFF	TRBJ2-1	TRBV10-2	NA
CASSRDRAQPQHF	TRBJ1-5	TRBV23-1	NA
CASSDKPAGTFYSYNEQFF	TRBJ2-1	TRBV19	NA
CASSRGGSSYNEQFF	TRBJ2-1	TRBV11-1	NA
CASSLPGGPYEQYF	TRBJ2-7	TRBV28	NA
CASSSIRVDEQFF	TRBJ2-1	TRBV27	NA
CASSARGGALDNEQFF	TRBJ2-1	TRBV9	few
CASSQEAQVSSYEQYF	TRBJ2-7	TRBV14	NA
CASSRGQGREETQYF	TRBJ2-5	TRBV5-5	NA
CASSRVGATEAFF	TRBJ1-1	TRBV19	NA
CASTTTGYSGNTIYF	TRBJ1-3	TRBV19	NA
CASSFGQSTDTQYF	TRBJ2-3	TRBV5-1	NA
CASNVVQGQGTEAFF	TRBJ1-1	TRBV5-1	NA
CASSYSSNYGYTF	TRBJ1-2	TRBV6-5	NA
CASSRTGELMEEQFF	TRBJ2-1	TRBV6-5	NA
CASSSGITSQPQHF	TRBJ1-5	TRBV2	NA
CASSAHTGGASYEQYF	TRBJ2-7	TRBV9	NA
CASSYTEGPNEKLFF	TRBJ1-4	TRBV6-5	NA
CASSGPGPPTEAFF	TRBJ1-1	TRBV7-9	once
CSAIWPDYNEQFF	TRBJ2-1	TRBV29-1	NA
CASSVGAIRDTQYF	TRBJ2-3	TRBV9	NA
CASSHDRVGYTF	TRBJ1-2	TRBV14	NA
CASSIRLTADQPQHF	TRBJ1-5	TRBV19	NA
CASSYGRGGPHQETQYF	TRBJ2-5	TRBV5-1	NA
CASSMGTDTQYF	TRBJ2-3	TRBV10-1	NA
CASRDRGKSSYNEQFF	TRBJ2-1	TRBV19	NA
CASSRGTGANQPQHF	TRBJ1-5	TRBV7-9	NA
CASIQEAIGNTIYF	TRBJ1-3	TRBV2	once
CAPPDVRAEQYF	TRBJ2-7	TRBV24-1	once
CASSLSGGAENEQFF	TRBJ2-1	TRBV7-6	NA
CASSAGGENTIYF	TRBJ1-3	TRBV6-5	few
CASTSANYGYTF	TRBJ1-2	TRBV12-3/TRBV12-4	few
CASSPPTSGGPSYSFQETQYF	TRBJ2-5	TRBV6-2/TRBV6-3	NA
CASSPGLTNYNEQFF	TRBJ2-1	TRBV7-9	NA
CASRATGGSIQPQHF	TRBJ1-5	TRBV28	NA
CASSWDRDTEAFF	TRBJ1-1	TRBV5-1	NA
CASSQPPWRNFYGYTF	TRBJ1-2	TRBV4-1	NA
CASSLGGQGLSKAFF	TRBJ1-1	TRBV5-1	once
CASSRVGTEAFF	TRBJ1-1	TRBV6-5	NA
CASSPGGTGELFF	TRBJ2-2	TRBV9	NA
CASRGHEQYF	TRBJ2-7	TRBV6-5	few
CASSLVSGGFGETQYF	TRBJ2-5	TRBV7-9	NA
CASSPDMASNGYTF	TRBJ1-2	TRBV6-2/TRBV6-3	NA
CASSFAGSYTEAFF	TRBJ1-1	TRBV7-9	NA
CASSLLAGSNTGELFF	TRBJ2-2	TRBV5-4	NA
CASSKDSYNEQFF	TRBJ2-1	TRBV11-2	once
CASSPTQGYTEAFF	TRBJ1-1	TRBV4-1	once
CASSFGQGDEKLFF	TRBJ1-4	TRBV11-2	NA
CASSLAPRQGTGYTF	TRBJ1-2	TRBV7-2	NA
CASREPEPYGYTF	TRBJ1-2	TRBV2	NA
CSVEDPYSDEQFF	TRBJ2-1	TRBV29-1	NA
CASSLSPGGYSEAFF	TRBJ1-1	TRBV27	NA
CASSSEPGVFDEQFF	TRBJ2-1	TRBV7-3	NA
CASSQQGAGTEAFF	TRBJ1-1	TRBV18	NA
CASSPSLNEQFF	TRBJ2-1	TRBV12-3/TRBV12-4	NA
CASSRDWSQPEQFF	TRBJ2-1	TRBV6-6	NA